This TCR beta chain was documented in a study of T-cell reconstitution after alpha-beta-depleted transplantation in children. This clonotype was seen at least ten times. Library preparation (for TCRbeta) was performed with unique molecular identifiers. TCRdb reprocessed the PCR reads via MiXCR and lists one record per CDR3 protein. The table has roughly 220,000 distinct CDR3 sequences, roughly a tenth seen once. The V and J ends lost 3 bases and 5 bases, in that order; junction bases with no gene match: 2. Germline values: CDR1 SGHRS, CDR2 YFSETQ. The CDR3 runs to 13 residues. The TCR comes from a human donor who donated a stem cell graft to a child with SCID. The chain is built from TRBV5-1 and TRBJ2-1; 7 nucleotides match TRBD1. The sequences come from PBMCs from the stem cell graft donor, collected from the stem cell graft. In nucleotides, the CDR3 is TGCGCCAGCAGCTCCGGACAGGACAATGAGCAGTTCTTC. Residues: CASSSGQDNEQFF.